This TCR beta chain was identified during a study of blood T cell repertoires in COVID-19. Study-wide context: From the United States, Italy and Spain came samples of acute and convalescent COVID-19. T cells, B-cell-depleted T cells, or PBMCs supplied cDNA or gDNA.

Under the authors' procedure: Reference gene primer amplification yielded estimated nucleated cell counts. Sequencing was performed with immunoSEQ multiplex PCR; in TCRdb, only in-frame clones are kept and a portion is missing. V, J and clone size derive from that table, while D and trimming were established from the DNA sequence. The sample yields about 160,000 clones, about 83% seen once. Germline V gives CDR1 SGHTA, CDR2 FQGNSA. Losses at the gene ends were 1 base for V and 0 bases for J; bases not matched to a gene: 2. The length of the CDR3 is 16 residues. Sequenced input: peripheral blood. The chain couples TRBV7-2 to TRBJ2-2; 7 bases are shared with TRBD2. The receptor comes from a man between 65 and 85 years old who had recovered from COVID-19. CDR3 protein: CASSLVAGANTGELFF. The CDR3 nucleotides read TGTGCCAGCAGCTTAGTTGCGGGAGCGAACACCGGGGAGCTGTTTTTT.